This T cell receptor (beta chain) was found in a study of monozygotic twins with inflammatory bowel disease. TCRdb reprocessed the 5' RACE reads and stores each CDR3 protein as one record, lacking DNA. This table holds roughly 140,000 distinct CDR3 sequences. Per the germline V gene, CDR1 is LGHNA and CDR2 is YSLEER. There are 18 residues in the CDR3. The receptor's source is a human donor with ulcerative colitis or Crohn's disease, or a healthy co-twin of an affected twin (not recorded which). The sample taken for sequencing was blood. This chain connects TRBV4-3 to TRBJ2-2; TCRdb's D gene call, TRBD2, goes unchecked for lack of DNA. The CDR3 sequence is CASSRRDGAFANTGELFF.